This is a list of T cell receptor beta chains from one sample in a study of T cells in tuberculosis. The method was immunoSEQ multiplex PCR; TCRdb's version includes in-frame clones alone and lacks a portion of them. The sample includes 25,000 to 35,000 clones, just under 95% of them seen just once. The specimen sequenced was PBMCs. These receptors came from a donor under 30 with latent tuberculosis or without tuberculosis infection. Some clones in this sample may be carry-over from other donors' samples. CDR3s include the opening cysteine and the closing phenylalanine or tryptophan. The order of the fields is clone size, V gene, D gene, J gene, CDR3 length, CDR3 DNA, CDR3 protein. D genes are given only for firm matches. Some rows have no size entry. The others give once, few or many, or a class for an expanded clone.

.	TRBV11-2	TRBD1	TRBJ2-3	16	TGTGCCAGCAGCAGCGCCGGGACAGGGAGCACAGATACGCAGTATTTT	CASSSAGTGSTDTQYF
.	TRBV28	.	TRBJ2-2	15	TGTGCCAGCAGTTTAGGCGGAGTTGGGACCGGGGAGCTGTTTTTT	CASSLGGVGTGELFF
.	TRBV6-1	.	TRBJ1-2	14	TGTGCCAGCACCGCGGGTTTAATGTACTATGGCTACACCTTC	CASTAGLMYYGYTF
few	TRBV9	.	TRBJ1-1	13	TGTGCCAGCAGCGTAGACACGAACACTGAAGCTTTCTTT	CASSVDTNTEAFF
.	TRBV15	.	TRBJ2-1	16	TGTGCCACCAGCAGAGACCACACGATAGCATACAATGAGCAGTTCTTC	CATSRDHTIAYNEQFF
.	TRBV7-7	TRBD1	TRBJ2-7	15	TGTGCCAGCAGCCAACTAGGGACAGGGGGAGGCGAGCAGTACTTC	CASSQLGTGGGEQYF
.	TRBV6-5	.	TRBJ1-1	13	TGTGCCAGCAGACCGAGTAGTTTCACTGAAGCTTTCTTT	CASRPSSFTEAFF
.	TRBV28	.	TRBJ1-4	14	TGTGCCAGCAGTTCCAAGGGGGTTTGGGAAAAACTGTTTTTT	CASSSKGVWEKLFF
.	TRBV9	.	TRBJ2-1	15	TGTGCCAGCAGCGTCGGGGAACTATCCTACAATGAGCAGTTCTTC	CASSVGELSYNEQFF
.	TRBV5-1	.	TRBJ2-5	14	TGCGCCAGCAGCTTGGCAGGGACTCAAGAGACCCAGTACTTC	CASSLAGTQETQYF
.	TRBV30	.	TRBJ2-7	14	TGTGCCTGGAGTGTGGGCTTATGGGCCTACGAGCAGTACTTC	CAWSVGLWAYEQYF
.	TRBV7-2	TRBD1	TRBJ1-5	13	TGTGCCAGCAGCTTCCGACAGGGGCAGCCCCAGCATTTT	CASSFRQGQPQHF
.	TRBV25-1	.	TRBJ2-7	17	TGTGCCAGCAGTGCTCTACTGGGCGGGACCAGCTCCTACGAGCAGTACTTC	CASSALLGGTSSYEQYF
few	TRBV28	TRBD1	TRBJ1-2	12	TGTGCCATCTCCCAGGGGGCCCGGGGCTACACCTTC	CAISQGARGYTF
.	TRBV28	.	TRBJ2-5	15	TGTGCCAGCAGTTACACAGGGATAGGAGGAGAGACCCAGTACTTC	CASSYTGIGGETQYF
once	TRBV10-2	.	TRBJ2-1	11	TGCGCCAGCAGGCAGTACAATGAGCAGTTCTTC	CASRQYNEQFF
.	TRBV7-8	.	TRBJ2-1	13	TGTGCCAGCAGCTTTTACAGGACGAATGAGCAGTTCTTC	CASSFYRTNEQFF
.	TRBV15	TRBD1	TRBJ2-2	15	TGTGCCACCAGCGGACAACAGGGGGCCACCGGGGAGCTGTTTTTT	CATSGQQGATGELFF